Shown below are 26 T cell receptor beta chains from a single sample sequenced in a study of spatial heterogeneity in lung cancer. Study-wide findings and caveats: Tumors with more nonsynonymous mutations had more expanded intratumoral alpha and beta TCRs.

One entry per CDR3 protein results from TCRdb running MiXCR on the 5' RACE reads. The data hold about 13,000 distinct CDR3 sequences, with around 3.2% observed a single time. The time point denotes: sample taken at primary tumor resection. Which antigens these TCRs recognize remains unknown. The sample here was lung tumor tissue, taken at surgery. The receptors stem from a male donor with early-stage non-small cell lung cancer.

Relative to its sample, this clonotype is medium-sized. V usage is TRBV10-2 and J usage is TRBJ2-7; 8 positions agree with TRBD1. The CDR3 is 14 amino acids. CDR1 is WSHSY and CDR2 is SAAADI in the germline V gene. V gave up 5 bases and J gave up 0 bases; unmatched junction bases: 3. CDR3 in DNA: TGCGCCAGCAGTACCAGGGGGCCCTCCTACGAGCAGTACTTC. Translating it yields CASSTRGPSYEQYF.

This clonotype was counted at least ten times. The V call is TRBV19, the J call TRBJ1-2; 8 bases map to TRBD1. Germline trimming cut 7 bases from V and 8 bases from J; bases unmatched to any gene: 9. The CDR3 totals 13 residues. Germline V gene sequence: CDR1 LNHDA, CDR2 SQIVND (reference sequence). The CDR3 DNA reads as TGTGCCAGTAATGACAGGGGAAGGAAAGGCTACACCTTC. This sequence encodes CASNDRGRKGYTF.

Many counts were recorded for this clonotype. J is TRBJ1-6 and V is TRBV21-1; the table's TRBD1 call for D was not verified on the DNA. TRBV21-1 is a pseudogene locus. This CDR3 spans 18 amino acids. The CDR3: CASSKGGQGGSYNSPLHF. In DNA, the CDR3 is TGTGCCAGCAGCAAAGGCGGACAGGGAGGCTCCTATAATTCACCCCTCCACTTT.

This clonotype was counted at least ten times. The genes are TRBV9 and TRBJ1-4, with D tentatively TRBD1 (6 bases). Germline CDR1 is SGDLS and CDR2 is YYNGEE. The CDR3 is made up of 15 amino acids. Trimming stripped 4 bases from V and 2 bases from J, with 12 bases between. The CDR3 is CASSPQGYTNEKLFF. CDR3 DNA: TGTGCCAGCAGCCCTCAGGGGTACACTAATGAAAAACTGTTTTTT. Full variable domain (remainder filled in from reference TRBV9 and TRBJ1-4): DSGVTQTPKHLITATGQRVTLRCSPRSGDLSVYWYQQSLDQGLQFLIQYYNGEERAKGNILERFSAQQFPDLHSELNLSSLELGDSALYFCASSPQGYTNEKLFFGSGTQLSVL.

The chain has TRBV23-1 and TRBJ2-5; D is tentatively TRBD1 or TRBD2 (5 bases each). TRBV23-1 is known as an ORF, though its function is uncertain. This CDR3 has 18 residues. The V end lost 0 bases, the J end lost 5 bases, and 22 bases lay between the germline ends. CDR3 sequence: CASSQSLLETSEGETQYF. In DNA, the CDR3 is TGCGCCAGCAGTCAATCGCTCCTAGAGACGAGTGAGGGGGAGACCCAGTACTTC.

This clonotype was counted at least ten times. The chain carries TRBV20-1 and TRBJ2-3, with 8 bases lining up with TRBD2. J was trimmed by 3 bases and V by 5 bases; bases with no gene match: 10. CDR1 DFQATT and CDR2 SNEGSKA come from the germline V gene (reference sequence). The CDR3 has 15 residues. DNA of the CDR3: TGCAGTGCTCTAACCGGACTAGCAGGGACAGATACGCAGTATTTT. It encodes CSALTGLAGTDTQYF.

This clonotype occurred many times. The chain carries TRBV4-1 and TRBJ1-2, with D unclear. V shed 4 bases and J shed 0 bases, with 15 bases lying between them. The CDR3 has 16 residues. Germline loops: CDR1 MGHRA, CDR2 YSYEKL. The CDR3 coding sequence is TGCGCCAGCAGCCGAGGCTCAGATAGAACTAACTATGGCTACACCTTC. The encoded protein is CASSRGSDRTNYGYTF.

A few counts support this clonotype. This chain's CDR3 is CASRGKGQEFANQPQHF. The CDR3 DNA sequence: TGTGCCAGCAGAGGCAAGGGACAGGAGTTCGCGAATCAGCCCCAGCATTTT. The chain couples TRBV6-6 to TRBJ1-5; 8 positions agree with TRBD1. With V trimmed by 6 bases and J by 4 bases, 14 bases remained unmatched. From germline, CDR1 is MNHNY and CDR2 SVGAGI (reference sequence). The CDR3 is made up of 17 amino acids.

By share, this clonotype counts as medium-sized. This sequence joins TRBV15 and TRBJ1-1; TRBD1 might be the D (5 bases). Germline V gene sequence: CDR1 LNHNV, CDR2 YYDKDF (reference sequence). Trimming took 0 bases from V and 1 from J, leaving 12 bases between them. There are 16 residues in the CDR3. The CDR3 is CATSRDKGLWNTEAFF. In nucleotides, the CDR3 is TGTGCCACCAGCAGAGATAAGGGACTATGGAACACTGAAGCTTTCTTT.

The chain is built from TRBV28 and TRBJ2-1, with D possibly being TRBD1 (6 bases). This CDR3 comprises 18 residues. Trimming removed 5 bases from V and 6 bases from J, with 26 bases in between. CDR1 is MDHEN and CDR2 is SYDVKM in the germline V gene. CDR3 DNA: TGTGCCAGCAGTCCATTAGGCCGACAGGCGAGGTCTCGCAATGAGCAGTTCTTC. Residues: CASSPLGRQARSRNEQFF.

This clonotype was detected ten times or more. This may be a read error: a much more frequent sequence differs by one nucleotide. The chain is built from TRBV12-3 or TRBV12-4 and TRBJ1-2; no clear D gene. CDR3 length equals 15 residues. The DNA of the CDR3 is TGTGCCAGCAGTCCCCACGGAGAACAGAGCTATGGCGACACCTTC. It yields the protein CASSPHGEQSYGDTF.

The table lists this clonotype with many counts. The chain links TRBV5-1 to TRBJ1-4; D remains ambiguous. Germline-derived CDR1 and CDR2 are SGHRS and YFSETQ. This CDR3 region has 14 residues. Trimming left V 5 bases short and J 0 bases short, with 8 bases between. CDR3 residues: CASREYATNEKLFF. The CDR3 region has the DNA TGCGCCAGCAGGGAATATGCAACTAATGAAAAACTGTTTTTT.

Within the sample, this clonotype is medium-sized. The CDR3 protein is CASSLPRRSYEQYF. In DNA, the CDR3 is TGTGCCAGCAGCTTACCACGACGCTCCTACGAGCAGTACTTC. The chain uses TRBV7-9 and TRBJ2-7, with D hard to call. CDR1 SEHNR and CDR2 FQNEAQ come from the germline V gene (reference sequence). CDR3 size: 14 residues. Trimming took off 2 bases at V and 0 bases at J, with 8 bases between the two ends.

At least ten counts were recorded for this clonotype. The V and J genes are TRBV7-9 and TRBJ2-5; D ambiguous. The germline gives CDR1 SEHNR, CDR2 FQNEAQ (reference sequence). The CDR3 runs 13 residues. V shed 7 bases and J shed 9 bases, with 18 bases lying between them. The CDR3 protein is CASTLNTVAAQYF. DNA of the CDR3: TGTGCCAGCACCCTAAACACTGTGGCGGCCCAGTACTTC.

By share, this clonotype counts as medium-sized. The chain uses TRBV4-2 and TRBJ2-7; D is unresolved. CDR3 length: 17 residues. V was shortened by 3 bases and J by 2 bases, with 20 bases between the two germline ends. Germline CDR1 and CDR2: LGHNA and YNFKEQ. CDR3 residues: CASSHGVERHATYEQYF. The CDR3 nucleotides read TGTGCCAGCAGCCATGGGGTCGAAAGACACGCTACCTACGAGCAGTACTTC.

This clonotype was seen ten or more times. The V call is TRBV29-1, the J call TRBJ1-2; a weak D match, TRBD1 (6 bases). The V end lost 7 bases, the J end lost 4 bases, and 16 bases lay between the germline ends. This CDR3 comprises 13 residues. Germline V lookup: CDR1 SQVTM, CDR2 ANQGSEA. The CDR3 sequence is CSAATGLGYGYTF. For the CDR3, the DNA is TGCAGCGCAGCAACAGGGTTAGGCTATGGCTACACCTTC.

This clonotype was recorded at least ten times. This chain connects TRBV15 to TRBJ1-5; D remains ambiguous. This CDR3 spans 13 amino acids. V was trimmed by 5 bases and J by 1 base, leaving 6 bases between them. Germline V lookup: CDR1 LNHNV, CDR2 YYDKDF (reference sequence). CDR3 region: CATSGTSNQPQHF. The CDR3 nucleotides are TGTGCCACCAGCGGAACCAGCAATCAGCCCCAGCATTTT. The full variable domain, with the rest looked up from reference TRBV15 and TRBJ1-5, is DAMVIQNPRYQVTQFGKPVTLSCSQTLNHNVMYWYQQKSSQAPKLLFHYYDKDFNNEADTPDNFQSRRPNTSFCFLDIRSPGLGDTAMYLCATSGTSNQPQHFGDGTRLSIL.

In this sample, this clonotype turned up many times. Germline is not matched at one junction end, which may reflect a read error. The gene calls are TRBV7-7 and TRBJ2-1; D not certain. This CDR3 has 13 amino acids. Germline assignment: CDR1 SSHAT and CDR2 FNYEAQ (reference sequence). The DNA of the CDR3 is TGTGCTAGCAGCTTAGAGGCCGGGAATGAGCAGTTCTTC. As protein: CASSLEAGNEQFF.

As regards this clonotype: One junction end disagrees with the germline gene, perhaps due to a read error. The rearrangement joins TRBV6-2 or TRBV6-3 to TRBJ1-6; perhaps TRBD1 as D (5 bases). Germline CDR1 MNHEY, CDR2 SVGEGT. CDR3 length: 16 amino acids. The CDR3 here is CASSYYPAGPQSPLNF. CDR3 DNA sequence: TGTGCCAGCAGTTACTATCCGGCAGGGCCCCAATCACCCCTCAACTTT.

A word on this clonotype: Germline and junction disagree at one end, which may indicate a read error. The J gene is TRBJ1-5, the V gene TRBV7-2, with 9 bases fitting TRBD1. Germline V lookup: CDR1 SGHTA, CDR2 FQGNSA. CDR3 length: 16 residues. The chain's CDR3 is CASSPGQGYKHQPQNF. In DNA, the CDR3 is TGTGCCAGCAGCCCGGGACAGGGCTACAAACATCAGCCCCAGAATTTT.

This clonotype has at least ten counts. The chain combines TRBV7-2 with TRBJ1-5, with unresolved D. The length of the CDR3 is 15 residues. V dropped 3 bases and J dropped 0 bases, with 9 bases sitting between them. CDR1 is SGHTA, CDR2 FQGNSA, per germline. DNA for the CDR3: TGTGCCAGCAGCTTGGGCAGTTATAGCAATCAGCCCCAGCATTTT. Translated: CASSLGSYSNQPQHF.

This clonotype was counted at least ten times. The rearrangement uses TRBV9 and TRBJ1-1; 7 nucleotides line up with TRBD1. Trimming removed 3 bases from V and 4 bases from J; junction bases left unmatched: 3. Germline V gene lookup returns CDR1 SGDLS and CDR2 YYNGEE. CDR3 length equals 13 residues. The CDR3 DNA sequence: TGTGCCAGCAGCGACCCAGGGGGCACTGAAGCTTTCTTT. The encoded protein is CASSDPGGTEAFF.

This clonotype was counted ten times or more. Here the CDR3 reads CASSQDNTGGYNEQFF. The CDR3 DNA sequence: TGTGCCAGCAGCCAAGATAACACAGGGGGATACAATGAGCAGTTCTTC. The rearrangement links TRBV4-2 to TRBJ2-1; 8 nucleotides agree with TRBD1. The germline V gene encodes CDR1 LGHNA and CDR2 YNFKEQ. CDR3 size: 16 residues. Unmatched junction bases numbered 5, after V lost 0 bases and J lost 4 bases.

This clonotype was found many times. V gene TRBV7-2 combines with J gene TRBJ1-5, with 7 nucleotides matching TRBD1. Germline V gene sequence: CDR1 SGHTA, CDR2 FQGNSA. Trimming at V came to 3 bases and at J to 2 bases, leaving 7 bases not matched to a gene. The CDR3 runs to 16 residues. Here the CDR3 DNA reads TGTGCCAGCAGCTTGGAGGGGGCGGTGGGCAATCAGCCCCAGCATTTT. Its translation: CASSLEGAVGNQPQHF.

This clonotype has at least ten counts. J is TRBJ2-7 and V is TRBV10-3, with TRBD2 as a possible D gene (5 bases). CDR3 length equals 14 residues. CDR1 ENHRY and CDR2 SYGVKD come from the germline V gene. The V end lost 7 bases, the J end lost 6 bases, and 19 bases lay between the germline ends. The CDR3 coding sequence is TGTGCCATCAAGAACGGCGAGGGCATCCGCGAGCAGTACTTC. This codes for CAIKNGEGIREQYF.

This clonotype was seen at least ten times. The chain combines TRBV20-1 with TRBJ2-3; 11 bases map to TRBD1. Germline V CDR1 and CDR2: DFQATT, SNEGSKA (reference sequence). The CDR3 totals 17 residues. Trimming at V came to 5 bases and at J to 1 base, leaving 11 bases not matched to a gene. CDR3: CSAGGSGTGGGTDTQYF. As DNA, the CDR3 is TGCAGTGCTGGGGGTTCCGGGACAGGGGGAGGCACAGATACGCAGTATTTT.